Each of the 20 T cell receptor beta chains below was sequenced from the same sample in a study of CD8 T cells in ankylosing spondylitis. One entry per CDR3 protein results from TCRdb running MiXCR on the 5' RACE reads. The sample includes 200,000 to 250,000 distinct CDR3 sequences, approximately 11% of them seen just once. Sequenced sample: blood, either unsorted or a sorted T cell fraction (not recorded which). The receptors here all came from a male donor with ankylosing spondylitis or in good health (not recorded which).

This clonotype was counted between two and nine times. V gene TRBV5-5 combines with J gene TRBJ1-1; D uncertain. The CDR3 loop spans 13 amino acids. V dropped 4 bases and J dropped 6 bases, with 13 bases sitting between them. Germline V gives CDR1 SGHKS, CDR2 YYEKEE (reference sequence). CDR3 sequence reads: CASSPGGSAEAFF. CDR3 nucleotide sequence: TGTGCCAGCAGCCCGGGTGGGTCGGCTGAAGCTTTCTTT.

This clonotype was observed many times. The chain joins TRBV12-3 or TRBV12-4 to TRBJ2-1; the D call may be TRBD1 or TRBD2 (5 bases each). The CDR3 has 13 residues. V was shortened by 4 bases and J by 6 bases, with 10 bases between the two germline ends. Here the CDR3 reads CASSSGPGNEQFF. CDR3 DNA sequence: TGTGCCAGCAGTTCGGGACCTGGCAATGAGCAGTTCTTC.

As regards this clonotype: A much larger clone lies one base from this, so it may be a read error. V and J are TRBV7-2 and TRBJ2-3; TRBD2 agrees at 8 bases. The CDR3 loop spans 15 amino acids. Germline values: CDR1 SGHTA, CDR2 FQGNSA. The CDR3 sequence: CDSSTSSGSTDTQYF. The CDR3, as DNA: TGTGACAGCAGCACTTCTAGCGGGAGCACAGATACGCAGTATTTT.

The chain is built from TRBV4-2 and TRBJ2-7, with TRBD1 as a possible D gene (7 bases). The ends were cut back, 4 bases at V and 1 base at J, with 14 bases in the middle. The CDR3 sequence is 15 residues long. Germline CDR1 is LGHNA and CDR2 is YNFKEQ. In DNA form, the CDR3 reads TGTGCCAGCAGCCTTGACAGGGACTTATCCTACGAGCAGTACTTC. Translation gives CASSLDRDLSYEQYF.

This clonotype has ten or more counts. This sequence joins TRBV12-3 or TRBV12-4 and TRBJ1-2; D is ambiguous. Trimming shortened V by 1 base and J by 7 bases, and 4 bases separated the two germline ends. The CDR3 consists of 11 residues. The CDR3 region is CASSLEAGYTF. The DNA of the CDR3 is TGTGCCAGCAGTTTAGAGGCTGGCTACACCTTC.

The V call is TRBV2, the J call TRBJ2-1; 8 bases agree with TRBD2. The CDR3 runs 15 residues. Germline V lookup: CDR1 SNHLY, CDR2 FYNNEI. Germline trimming cut 4 bases from V and 2 bases from J; bases unmatched to any gene: 4. The CDR3 nucleotides read TGTGCCAGCAGTGGCCGGGAGGGGCCCTACAATGAGCAGTTCTTC. This encodes CASSGREGPYNEQFF.

This clonotype has ten or more counts. CDR3 region: CASSLMGNEQYF. CDR3 nucleotides: TGTGCCAGCAGCCTGATGGGGAACGAGCAGTACTTC. This rearrangement joins TRBV7-8 to TRBJ2-7; D gene ambiguous. The CDR3 consists of 12 residues. The V and J ends lost 5 bases and 5 bases respectively, with 10 bases between them. CDR1 and CDR2 from the germline V gene are SGHVS and FQNEAQ.

This clonotype occurred many times. This chain joins TRBV12-3 or TRBV12-4 and TRBJ2-7; D unclear. This CDR3 is 12 amino acids long. V was trimmed by 5 bases and J by 2 bases, leaving 7 bases between them. CDR3 in amino acids: CASSPDAYEQYF. The CDR3 region has the DNA TGTGCCAGCAGTCCGGACGCCTACGAGCAGTACTTC.

The table lists this clonotype with many counts. The V gene is TRBV5-5, the J gene TRBJ1-2; no firm D call. With 4 bases removed from V and 9 bases from J, the gap between germline ends came to 13 bases. This CDR3 region has 12 residues. Germline CDR1 reads SGHKS; CDR2 reads YYEKEE (reference sequence). CDR3 bases: TGTGCCAGCAGCCCACCGTCCCCGAGCTACACCTTC. Protein: CASSPPSPSYTF.

The chain carries TRBV9 and TRBJ2-1; TRBD2 might be the D (6 bases). Trimming left V 0 bases short and J 10 bases short, with 20 bases between. Germline values: CDR1 SGDLS, CDR2 YYNGEE. CDR3 length equals 16 residues. The CDR3 region is CASSVGGEPDRGEQFF. The CDR3 DNA follows: TGTGCCAGCAGCGTAGGAGGGGAACCTGACCGGGGGGAGCAGTTCTTC.

The V and J genes are TRBV9 and TRBJ2-1, with 9 positions matching TRBD2. CDR3 length: 15 amino acids. Looked up from germline, CDR1 is SGDLS and CDR2 is YYNGEE. V was pared by 0 bases and J by 7 bases, with 5 bases of the junction left unmatched. CDR3 sequence (DNA): TGTGCCAGCAGCGTAGGGACTAGCGTTGGGAATGAGCAGTTCTTC. Its translation is CASSVGTSVGNEQFF.

This chain connects TRBV3-1 to TRBJ1-1; 8 nucleotides align to TRBD1. V lost 0 bases, J lost 10 bases, and 4 bases stayed unmatched. The germline CDR1 and CDR2 sequences are LGHDT and YNNKEL (reference sequence). The CDR3 extends over 13 amino acids. This CDR3 is CASSQDRDRSAFF. In nucleotides, the CDR3 is TGTGCCAGCAGCCAAGATCGGGACAGGTCAGCTTTCTTT.

This clonotype was seen repeatedly, ten times or more. V gene TRBV6-7 combines with J gene TRBJ1-2; D call uncertain. TRBV6-7 is reported as an ORF; its role is uncertain. Trimming removed 8 bases at V and 3 bases at J, with 31 bases between. The CDR3 is 19 amino acids. The CDR3 nucleotides are TGTGCCAGCCAAACCTCCAGCGGACCCCCCGTATACTCCTACTATGGCTACACCTTC. Protein: CASQTSSGPPVYSYYGYTF.

On this clonotype: A much larger clonotype is one base distant, so this may be a read error. The CDR3, as DNA: TGCAGTGCTCTAGGGGGGACTAGCGGGATGGAAGAGAGCCAGTACTTC. This gives the protein CSALGGTSGMEESQYF. This rearrangement joins TRBV20-1 to TRBJ2-5; 13 bases are shared with TRBD2. CDR1 DFQATT and CDR2 SNEGSKA come from the germline V gene (reference sequence). CDR3 length: 16 amino acids.

The sample holds a few counts of this clonotype. This sequence joins TRBV16 and TRBJ2-7; 10 nucleotides align to TRBD2. There are 14 residues in the CDR3. CDR1 and CDR2 (germline): KGHSY, FQNENV. Trimming at V came to 5 bases and at J to 2 bases, leaving 3 bases not matched to a gene. Written as DNA, the CDR3 is TGTGCCAGCAGCAAGACTAGCGGGCCCTACGAGCAGTACTTC. Residues: CASSKTSGPYEQYF. Filled out from reference TRBV16 and TRBJ2-7, the complete variable domain reads GEEVAQTPKHLVRGEGQKAKLYCAPIKGHSYVFWYQQVLKNEFKFLISFQNENVFDETGMPKERFSAKCLPNSPCSLEIQATKLEDSAVYFCASSKTSGPYEQYFGPGTRLTVT.

This clonotype was recorded many times. V is TRBV30 and J is TRBJ2-7, with D perhaps TRBD1 (5 bases). There are 13 residues in the CDR3. V gave up 2 bases and J gave up 7 bases, with 15 bases separating them. The V gene's germline CDR1 is GTSNPN and CDR2 SVGIG (reference sequence). CDR3 sequence: CAWSLGAYWEQYF. CDR3 coding DNA: TGTGCCTGGAGTCTTGGGGCCTACTGGGAGCAGTACTTC. Based on the CDR3 plus reference TRBV30 and TRBJ2-7, the full variable domain is SQTIHQWPATLVQPVGSPLSLECTVEGTSNPNLYWYRQAAGRGLQLLFYSVGIGQISSEVPQNLSASRPQDRQFILSSKKLLLSDSGFYLCAWSLGAYWEQYFGPGTRLTVT.

The chain carries TRBV28 and TRBJ2-1; 12 bases are shared with TRBD2. The germline V gene encodes CDR1 MDHEN and CDR2 SYDVKM. The V and J ends lost 5 bases and 6 bases, in that order; junction bases with no gene match: 8. This CDR3 has 16 amino acids. The CDR3 DNA reads TGTGCCAGCAGTCCCACGGGACTAGCGGGCTCCAATGAGCAGTTCTTC. This codes for CASSPTGLAGSNEQFF.

This clonotype was recorded at least ten times. The chain recombines TRBV5-1 with TRBJ2-1; 7 bases are a match to TRBD1. V shed 4 bases, J shed 1 base, and the junction held 5 bases outside the gene matches. Germline V gene lookup returns CDR1 SGHRS and CDR2 YFSETQ. This CDR3 is built from 15 residues. The CDR3 protein is CASSLGDSSYNEQFF. The CDR3 nucleotides are TGCGCCAGCAGCCTAGGGGACAGTTCCTACAATGAGCAGTTCTTC.

This clonotype was recorded at least ten times. The chain carries TRBV5-5 and TRBJ1-6; D is unclear. Per the germline V gene, CDR1 is SGHKS and CDR2 is YYEKEE (reference sequence). The CDR3 is 18 amino acids. V was clipped by 2 bases and J by 0 bases, with 15 bases between them. In nucleotides, the CDR3 is TGTGCCAGCAGCTTATACAGCCTTCAGAGCTCCTATAATTCACCCCTCCACTTT. Translated, it gives CASSLYSLQSSYNSPLHF. Looking up the rest from reference TRBV5-5 and TRBJ1-6 gives the full variable domain: DAGVTQSPTHLIKTRGQQVTLRCSPISGHKSVSWYQQVLGQGPQFIFQYYEKEERGRGNFPDRFSARQFPNYSSELNVNALLLGDSALYLCASSLYSLQSSYNSPLHFGNGTRLTVT.

In its sample, this clonotype was seen many times. The J gene is TRBJ1-5, the V gene TRBV20-1; D possibly corresponds to TRBD1 (5 bases). The germline V gene has CDR1 DFQATT and CDR2 SNEGSKA (reference sequence). Trimming shortened V by 5 bases and J by 3 bases, and 26 bases separated the two germline ends. This CDR3 contains 18 residues. The CDR3 coding sequence is TGCAGTGCTCTTTTGTTTATCGACCGATCGGGACCCAATCAGCCCCAGCATTTT. Protein sequence: CSALLFIDRSGPNQPQHF.